These 26 T cell receptor beta chains were sequenced from one sample in a study of blood T cell repertoires in COVID-19. Data came from immunoSEQ multiplex PCR; TCRdb stores just in-frame clones and leaves some out. The profile shows approximately 170,000 clones, roughly four fifths of them singletons. Sequenced input: peripheral blood. Receptors were obtained from a woman aged 45-60 years with acute or convalescent COVID-19.

This chain links TRBV28 with TRBJ1-2; 7 bases match TRBD1. The CDR3 contains 15 residues. The germline gives CDR1 MDHEN, CDR2 SYDVKM. V gave up 5 bases and J gave up 4 bases; unmatched junction bases: 10. The CDR3 loop reads CASSPPAGQLYGYTF. Written as DNA, the CDR3 is TGTGCCAGCAGTCCCCCCGCGGGACAGCTCTATGGCTACACCTTC.

The rearrangement links TRBV4-1 to TRBJ2-2; D might be TRBD2 (7 bases). V dropped 5 bases and J dropped 1 base, with 17 bases sitting between them. Germline V gene lookup returns CDR1 MGHRA and CDR2 YSYEKL. This CDR3 has 17 amino acids. CDR3 in amino acids: CASSFRSRGGNTGELFF. CDR3 in DNA: TGCGCCAGCAGCTTCCGGTCGAGGGGGGGGAACACCGGGGAGCTGTTTTTT.

This chain joins TRBV7-2 and TRBJ2-1; 8 nucleotides match TRBD2. CDR3 length: 13 residues. The germline CDR1 and CDR2 sequences are SGHTA and FQGNSA. V gave up 6 bases and J gave up 8 bases; unmatched junction bases: 6. This chain's CDR3 is CASRRTSTDEQFF. The DNA of the CDR3 is TGTGCCAGCAGGCGGACTAGCACCGATGAGCAGTTCTTC.

The V call is TRBV19, the J call TRBJ1-6; 7 nucleotides align to TRBD1. The germline V gene has CDR1 LNHDA and CDR2 SQIVND (reference sequence). CDR3 size: 15 residues. V lost 5 bases and J lost 3; bases outside the gene matches: 4. CDR3 sequence: CASSDRQGYNSPLHF. CDR3 nucleotide sequence: TGTGCCAGTAGTGATCGACAGGGCTATAATTCACCCCTCCACTTT. The full variable domain, in which reference TRBV19 and TRBJ1-6 provide the parts outside the CDR3, is DGGITQSPKYLFRKEGQNVTLSCEQNLNHDAMYWYRQDPGQGLRLIYYSQIVNDFQKGDIAEGYSVSREKKESFPLTVTSAQKNPTAFYLCASSDRQGYNSPLHFGNGTRLTVT.

The gene calls are TRBV6-5 and TRBJ2-5; TRBD1 aligns across 7 bases. This CDR3 spans 15 amino acids. Looked up from germline, CDR1 is MNHEY and CDR2 is SVGAGI. V shed 6 bases, J shed 4 bases, and the junction held 11 bases outside the gene matches. CDR3 region: CASSPPGQRAETQYF. The CDR3 DNA reads TGTGCCAGCAGCCCCCCGGGACAGAGGGCAGAGACCCAGTACTTC.

V usage is TRBV5-6 and J usage is TRBJ2-7; TRBD1 agrees at 7 bases. This CDR3 has 13 amino acids. Trimming removed 6 bases from V and 5 bases from J; junction bases left unmatched: 8. Germline lookup yields CDR1 SGHDT and CDR2 YYEEEE. CDR3: CASNIQGRDEQYF. In DNA form, the CDR3 reads TGTGCCAGCAACATACAGGGGCGAGACGAGCAGTACTTC.

The chain carries TRBV9 and TRBJ2-3; 7 nucleotides line up with TRBD1. Trimming cost V 6 bases and J 4 bases; bases outside gene matches: 11. Per the germline V gene, CDR1 is SGDLS and CDR2 is YYNGEE. The length of the CDR3 is 15 residues. The CDR3 sequence: CASTPSRGSSDTQYF. The CDR3 nucleotides read TGTGCCAGCACCCCGTCCAGGGGGTCGTCAGATACGCAGTATTTT.

This clone was picked up one time. The CDR3 ends on some other residue instead of the conserved phenylalanine or tryptophan, so this is likely a read error. This rearrangement joins TRBV5-4 to TRBJ1-1; D remains ambiguous. The V end lost 4 bases, the J end lost 6 bases, and 7 bases lay between the germline ends. CDR1 SGHNT and CDR2 YYREEE come from the germline V gene (reference sequence). The CDR3 extends over 11 amino acids. The DNA of the CDR3 is TGTGCCAGCAGCCTGGGCCCTGAAGCTTTCCTT. This codes for CASSLGPEAFL.

The chain carries TRBV5-6 and TRBJ2-7; 8 bases are a match to TRBD1. This CDR3 contains 14 residues. Per germline, CDR1 SGHDT and CDR2 YYEEEE. J lost 4 bases, V lost 0 bases, and 3 bases had no gene match. The DNA for the CDR3 is TGTGCCAGCAGCTTGGGCAGGGGGCTGTACGAGCAGTACTTC. This sequence encodes CASSLGRGLYEQYF.

The chain has TRBV7-6 and TRBJ2-1; D not resolved. V gave up 3 bases and J gave up 4 bases, with 7 bases separating them. From germline, CDR1 is SGHVS and CDR2 FNYEAQ. The CDR3 consists of 13 residues. The CDR3 bases are TGTGCCAGCAGCTTCCAACAGTACAATGAGCAGTTCTTC. This codes for CASSFQQYNEQFF.

This rearrangement joins TRBV5-4 to TRBJ2-1, with D tentatively TRBD2 (7 bases). V was trimmed by 0 bases and J by 1 base, leaving 8 bases between them. The CDR3 has 15 residues. Germline V CDR1 and CDR2: SGHNT, YYREEE (reference sequence). The CDR3 sequence is CASSLEGGSYNEQFF. In DNA form, the CDR3 reads TGTGCCAGCAGCTTGGAGGGGGGGTCCTACAATGAGCAGTTCTTC.

The chain uses TRBV3-1 (or the pseudogene TRBV3-2) and TRBJ1-5, with 9 nucleotides matching TRBD1. CDR1 is LGHDT, CDR2 YNNKEL, per germline (reference sequence). This CDR3 has 15 residues. V lost 4 bases to trimming and J lost 9 bases; unmatched junction nucleotides: 10. This CDR3 is CASSPGTGHHTPQHF. The CDR3 nucleotides are TGTGCCAGCAGCCCTGGGACAGGGCATCATACGCCCCAGCATTTT.

The J gene is TRBJ2-7, the V gene TRBV19; a possible D gene is TRBD1 (5 bases). The V gene's germline CDR1 is LNHDA and CDR2 SQIVND (reference sequence). V shed 5 bases and J shed 4 bases, with 12 bases lying between them. This CDR3 comprises 13 residues. The CDR3 sequence is CASSVQAGYEQYF. Here the CDR3 DNA reads TGTGCCAGTAGTGTACAGGCTGGGTACGAGCAGTACTTC.

V is TRBV6-5 and J is TRBJ1-2; D is unclear. Trimming shortened V by 2 bases and J by 1 base, and 14 bases separated the two germline ends. CDR1 and CDR2 (germline): MNHEY, SVGAGI. CDR3 length equals 16 residues. CDR3 sequence reads: CASSYRNSGLNYGYTF. The CDR3 DNA follows: TGTGCCAGCAGTTACCGGAACAGCGGCCTTAACTATGGCTACACCTTC.

In its sample, this clone was seen a few times. The chain joins TRBV27 to TRBJ2-7; no firm D call. Germline CDR1 MNHEY, CDR2 SMNVEV (reference sequence). V gave up 2 bases and J gave up 0 bases, with 11 bases separating them. This CDR3 is built from 15 residues. Here the CDR3 reads CASSLKPQPSYEQYF. CDR3 sequence (DNA): TGTGCCAGCAGTTTAAAACCACAGCCCTCCTACGAGCAGTACTTC.

The chain links TRBV12-3 or TRBV12-4 to TRBJ1-3; D uncertain. The CDR3 contains 13 residues. V was cut by 11 bases and J by 1 base, with 12 bases left in between. CDR3 amino acids: CAGRQSSGNTIYF. As DNA, the CDR3 is TGTGCCGGTCGCCAGTCATCTGGAAACACCATATATTTT.

This chain links TRBV7-8 with TRBJ1-2; maybe TRBD1 (5 bases). V dropped 0 bases and J dropped 3 bases, with 5 bases sitting between them. This CDR3 contains 13 residues. Germline V lookup: CDR1 SGHVS, CDR2 FQNEAQ. Here the CDR3 DNA reads TGTGCCAGCAGCTTAGCCAGGGACTATGGCTACACCTTC. This codes for CASSLARDYGYTF.

The CDR3 region is CASSLGQGTKLNIQYF. In DNA form, the CDR3 reads TGTGCCAGCAGCTTGGGACAGGGTACAAAGCTTAACATTCAGTACTTC. V usage is TRBV5-4 and J usage is TRBJ2-4, with 7 bases matching TRBD1. In germline, CDR1 is SGHNT, CDR2 YYREEE (reference sequence). This CDR3 contains 16 residues. V lost 0 bases, J lost 7 bases, and 10 bases stayed unmatched. Full variable domain (missing parts from reference TRBV5-4 and TRBJ2-4): ETGVTQSPTHLIKTRGQQVTLRCSSQSGHNTVSWYQQALGQGPQFIFQYYREEENGRGNFPPRFSGLQFPNYSSELNVNALELDDSALYLCASSLGQGTKLNIQYFGAGTRLSVL.

The chain employs TRBV9 and TRBJ2-7; possible D gene TRBD1, 8 bases. Trimming stripped 4 bases from V and 3 bases from J, with 23 bases between. Per the germline V gene, CDR1 is SGDLS and CDR2 is YYNGEE. This CDR3 contains 17 residues. The CDR3 sequence: CASSQGEGAGGFYEQYF. CDR3 in DNA: TGTGCCAGCAGCCAAGGGGAGGGGGCAGGGGGCTTCTACGAGCAGTACTTC.

This rearrangement joins TRBV27 to TRBJ1-2; 8 nucleotides align to TRBD1. After removal of 6 bases from V and 5 bases from J, the junction contained 8 bases not matched to a gene. The CDR3 runs 14 residues. Germline CDR1 MNHEY, CDR2 SMNVEV (reference sequence). CDR3 in DNA: TGTGCCAGCAGCAGAGACAGGGGTGGGTATGGCTACACCTTC. Its protein is CASSRDRGGYGYTF.

This clone was found a few times. This rearrangement joins TRBV5-3 to TRBJ2-4; 7 nucleotides line up with TRBD2. TRBV5-3 belongs to the ORF category, with a function that is uncertain. After removal of 0 bases from V and 7 bases from J, the junction contained 1 base not matched to a gene. The CDR3 contains 13 residues. This chain's CDR3 is CARSLGTSNIQYF. The CDR3 region has the DNA TGTGCCAGAAGCTTGGGGACTAGTAACATTCAGTACTTC.

The chain employs TRBV2 and TRBJ1-2; D perhaps matches TRBD1 (5 bases). Trimming pared 1 base from V and 7 bases from J, leaving 13 bases between. Germline values: CDR1 SNHLY, CDR2 FYNNEI. The length of the CDR3 is 14 residues. In nucleotides, the CDR3 is TGTGCCAGCAGTGAAGTCAGGGCGGCGAGTGGCTACACCTTC. This translates into CASSEVRAASGYTF.

The CDR3 DNA follows: TGTGCCAGCAGTGTATCTAGCGGGAGGTTGAATGAGCAGTTCTTC. This encodes CASSVSSGRLNEQFF. V usage is TRBV2 and J usage is TRBJ2-1, with TRBD2 identical over 11 bases. CDR1 is SNHLY and CDR2 is FYNNEI in the germline V gene. Losses at the gene ends were 4 bases for V and 7 bases for J; bases not matched to a gene: 6. The CDR3 has 15 amino acids.

The chain is built from TRBV7-8 and TRBJ2-2; 9 bases agree with TRBD1. The CDR3 is 13 residues long. J was trimmed by 5 bases and V by 8 bases; bases with no gene match: 3. Germline lookup yields CDR1 SGHVS and CDR2 FQNEAQ. The CDR3 sequence is CASRGQGTGELFF. The CDR3 DNA is TGTGCCAGCCGTGGACAGGGGACCGGGGAGCTGTTTTTT.

Note on this clone: This may stem from a read error, because a much larger clone lies one nucleotide away. This chain uses TRBV6-2 or TRBV6-3 with TRBJ2-7, with 12 bases aligning to TRBD1. In germline, CDR1 is MNHEY, CDR2 SVGEGT. The V segment lost 4 bases and the J segment 1 base; nucleotides outside the gene matches: 17. This CDR3 is built from 20 residues. For the CDR3, the DNA is TGTGCCAGCAGTTCTCTTGGGGGGACCTCGGGACAGGGGGCTTCCTACGAGCAGTACTTC. Amino acid sequence: CASSSLGGTSGQGASYEQYF.

This chain connects TRBV15 to TRBJ2-5; a weak D match, TRBD1 (5 bases). CDR1 is LNHNV, CDR2 YYDKDF, per germline (reference sequence). The CDR3 extends over 14 amino acids. The V and J ends lost 1 base and 2 bases respectively, with 8 bases between them. CDR3 nucleotide sequence: TGTGCCACCAGCAGAGGAGCAGGGCAAGAGACCCAGTACTTC. Protein sequence: CATSRGAGQETQYF.